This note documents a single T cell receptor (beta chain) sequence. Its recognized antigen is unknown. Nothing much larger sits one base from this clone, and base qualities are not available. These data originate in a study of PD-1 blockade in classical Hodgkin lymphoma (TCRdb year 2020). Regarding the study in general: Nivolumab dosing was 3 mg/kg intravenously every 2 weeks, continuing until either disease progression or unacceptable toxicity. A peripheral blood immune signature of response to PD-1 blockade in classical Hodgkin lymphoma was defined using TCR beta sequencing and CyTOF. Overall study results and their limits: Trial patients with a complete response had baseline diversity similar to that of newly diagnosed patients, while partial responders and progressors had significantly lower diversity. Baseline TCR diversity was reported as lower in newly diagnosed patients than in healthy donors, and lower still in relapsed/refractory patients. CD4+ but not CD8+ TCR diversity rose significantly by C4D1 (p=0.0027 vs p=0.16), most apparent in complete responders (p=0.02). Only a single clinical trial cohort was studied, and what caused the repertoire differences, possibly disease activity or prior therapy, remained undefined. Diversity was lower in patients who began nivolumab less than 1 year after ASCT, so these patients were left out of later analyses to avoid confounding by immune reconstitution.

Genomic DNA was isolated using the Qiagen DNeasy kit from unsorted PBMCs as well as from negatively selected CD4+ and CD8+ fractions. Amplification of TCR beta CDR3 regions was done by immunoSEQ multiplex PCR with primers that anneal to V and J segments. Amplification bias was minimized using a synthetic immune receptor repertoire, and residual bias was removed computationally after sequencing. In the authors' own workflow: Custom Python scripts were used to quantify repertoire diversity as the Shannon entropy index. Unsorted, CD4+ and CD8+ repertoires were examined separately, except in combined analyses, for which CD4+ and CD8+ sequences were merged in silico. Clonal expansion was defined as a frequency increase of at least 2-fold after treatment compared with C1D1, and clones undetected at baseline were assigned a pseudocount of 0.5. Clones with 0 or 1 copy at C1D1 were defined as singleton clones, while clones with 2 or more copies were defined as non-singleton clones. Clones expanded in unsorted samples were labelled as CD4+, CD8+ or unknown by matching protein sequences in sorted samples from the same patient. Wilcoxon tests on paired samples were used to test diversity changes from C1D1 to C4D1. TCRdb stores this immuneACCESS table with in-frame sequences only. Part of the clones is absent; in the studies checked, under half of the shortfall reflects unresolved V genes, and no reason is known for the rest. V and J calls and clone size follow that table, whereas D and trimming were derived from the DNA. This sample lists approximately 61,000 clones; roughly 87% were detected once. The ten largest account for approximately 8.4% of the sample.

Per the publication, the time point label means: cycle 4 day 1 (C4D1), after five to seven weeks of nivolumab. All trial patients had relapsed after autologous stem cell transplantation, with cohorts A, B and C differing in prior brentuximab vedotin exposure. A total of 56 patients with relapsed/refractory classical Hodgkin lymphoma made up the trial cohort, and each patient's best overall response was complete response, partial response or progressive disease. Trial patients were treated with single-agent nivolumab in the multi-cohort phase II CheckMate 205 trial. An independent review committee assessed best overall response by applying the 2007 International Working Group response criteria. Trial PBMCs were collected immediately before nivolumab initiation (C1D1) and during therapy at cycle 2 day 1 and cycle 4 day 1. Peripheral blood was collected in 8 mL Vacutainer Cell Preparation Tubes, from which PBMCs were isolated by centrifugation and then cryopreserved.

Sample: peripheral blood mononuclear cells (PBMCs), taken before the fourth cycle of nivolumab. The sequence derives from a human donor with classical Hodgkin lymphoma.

CDR3 region: CASSVWDGALNTGELFF. The DNA is TGTGCCAGCAGCGTATGGGACGGGGCCTTGAACACCGGGGAGCTGTTTTTT. The chain is assembled from TRBV9 and TRBJ2-2; the D gene is tentatively TRBD1 or TRBD2, each matching 5 bases. Counted from cysteine to phenylalanine, this CDR3 has 17 amino acids. Only CDR3 DNA remains: 51 bases, in frame from the first base. V and J are truncated by 1 base and 1 base respectively, leaving an intervening sequence of 14 bases. Looking up the germline V gene yields CDR1 SGDLS and CDR2 YYNGEE.